The T cell receptor beta chain under discussion was sequenced for a study of cytomegalovirus exposure and HLA in healthy donors. General study findings and limits: Immune exposure was documented only through CMV serostatus. A classifier reportedly called cytomegalovirus status with high sensitivity and specificity. Roughly even sequencing depth across donors was the assumption behind the presence/absence analyses.

The PCR employed 60 Vbeta primers together with 13 Jbeta primers. Data came from immunoSEQ multiplex PCR; TCRdb stores just in-frame clones and leaves some out. Seen here are about 190,000 clones, roughly 73% observed once, and the top ten hold 2.1%. Trimming cost V 3 bases and J 4 bases; bases outside gene matches: 8. CDR3 length equals 16 residues. The germline CDR1 and CDR2 sequences are SGHNT and YYREEE (reference sequence). Concerning this clone itself: Its cognate antigen is unknown.

J is TRBJ2-5 and V is TRBV5-4; TRBD1 matches 11 bases. The specimen was PBMCs. The clonotype was recovered from a young woman in good health and CMV-seropositive. The CDR3: CASSSLGTGGRETQYF. CDR3 DNA: TGTGCCAGCAGCTCGTTAGGGACAGGGGGGAGAGAGACCCAGTACTTC.